The rows below give T cell receptor beta chains drawn from one sample of a study of T cell repertoires in cytomegalovirus infection. Each CDR3 protein is one row after TCRdb ran MiXCR on the reads. The table lists around 260,000 distinct CDR3 sequences, about a quarter of them singletons. Sequencing was done on a sample of PBMCs. These receptors originate from a human donor in good health (CMV status not recorded). Some clones in this sample may be carry-over from other donors' samples. The CDR3 runs from the conserved cysteine through the conserved F or W. The D gene is left open where the match is weak. For some rows the clone size is stated as once, few or many, or as a class when expanded; others skip it.

clone_size	j_call	v_call	d_call	cdr3_nt	cdr3_aa
-	TRBJ2-2	TRBV20-1	TRBD2	TGCAGTGCTAGAGCTAGAGGGAGGGCGAACACCGGGGAGCTGTTTTTT	CSARARGRANTGELFF
few	TRBJ1-5	TRBV10-3	-	TGTGCCATCAGTGCGGACAGAGATAGCAATCAGCCCCAGCATTTT	CAISADRDSNQPQHF
few	TRBJ2-7	TRBV20-1	-	TGCAGCTCCGACAGACAGGAAGTGTCCTACGAGCAGTACTTC	CSSDRQEVSYEQYF
many	TRBJ2-3	TRBV7-2	TRBD2	TGTGCCAGCAGCTTACTTTCTTTTAGCGGGGGGTACACAGATACGCAGTATTTT	CASSLLSFSGGYTDTQYF
-	TRBJ2-4	TRBV15	TRBD1	TGTGCCACCAGCAGAGATCGAGACAGGGGTTGGGGTAACATTCAGTACTTC	CATSRDRDRGWGNIQYF
many	TRBJ1-5	TRBV7-2	TRBD1	TGTGCCAGCAGCGCCGGGACAGTAGGCAATCAGCCCCAGCATTTT	CASSAGTVGNQPQHF
-	TRBJ1-5	TRBV28	TRBD1	TGTGCCAGCAGTTTCGGGACAGGGGAAGGGCAGCCCCAGCATTTT	CASSFGTGEGQPQHF
-	TRBJ1-1	TRBV19	-	TGTGCCAGTAGTCCAGGACGGGGAGGAGCTTTCTTT	CASSPGRGGAFF
-	TRBJ1-1	TRBV12-3/TRBV12-4	-	TGTGCCAGCAGTAAGAACCCCCTGGGCTCGGGCACTGAAGCTTTCTTT	CASSKNPLGSGTEAFF
-	TRBJ2-1	TRBV27	TRBD1	TGTGCCAGCAGTGGCAGCCCGGGACAGTGGGGCGATGAGCAGTTCTTC	CASSGSPGQWGDEQFF
-	TRBJ1-5	TRBV12-3/TRBV12-4	TRBD1	TGTGCCAGCAGAGGGGACAGGGGGCATCAGCCCCAGCATTTT	CASRGDRGHQPQHF
-	TRBJ2-4	TRBV29-1	-	TGCAGCGCGGCACAGGGATTAGCCAAAAACATTCAGTACTTC	CSAAQGLAKNIQYF
many	TRBJ2-1	TRBV11-2	TRBD2	TGTGCCAGCAGCTTAGATCGAGTAGCGGGAGGCTCCTACAATGAGCAGTTCTTC	CASSLDRVAGGSYNEQFF
-	TRBJ2-2	TRBV29-1	-	TGCAGCGTTGAAGAGGGGGGACTCCGGAGTGGGAACACCGGGGAGCTGGTTTTT	CSVEEGGLRSGNTGELVF
few	TRBJ1-3	TRBV28	-	TGTGCCAGCAGCCCCCTTGGGGGCGGCTCTGGAAACACCATATATTTT	CASSPLGGGSGNTIYF
-	TRBJ2-5	TRBV7-6	-	TGTGCCAGCCGTGGGCTAGCGGAGACCCAGTACTTC	CASRGLAETQYF
-	TRBJ2-1	TRBV20-1	TRBD2	TGCAGTGCGGGGGTACTAGCGGGAGTTCGGGAAGATGAGCAGTTCTTC	CSAGVLAGVREDEQFF
few	TRBJ2-1	TRBV10-3	-	TGTGCCATCAGTGAGTCGAAAGTGGGGGAGCAGTTCTTC	CAISESKVGEQFF
many	TRBJ1-5	TRBV7-2	TRBD1	TGTGCCAGCAGTTATGACGGACAGGGCGGTCAGCCCCAGCATTTT	CASSYDGQGGQPQHF
few	TRBJ1-3	TRBV4-1	-	TGCGCCAGCAGCCAATACAGCATCTCTGGAAACACCATATATTTT	CASSQYSISGNTIYF
many	TRBJ2-1	TRBV7-2	TRBD2	TGTGCCAGCAGCTCGACTAGCGTGGATGAGCAGTTCTTC	CASSSTSVDEQFF
-	TRBJ2-3	TRBV20-1	TRBD1	TGCAGTGCTTTAGAGGGGACAGTTGTGGATACGCAGTATTTT	CSALEGTVVDTQYF
-	TRBJ1-6	TRBV7-6	-	TGTGCCAGCAGACAGACCAGGGGCTCCTATAATTCACCCCTCCACTTT	CASRQTRGSYNSPLHF
-	TRBJ2-7	TRBV20-1	-	TGCAGTGCCAGGGGTCAAGAGGAGCAGTACTTC	CSARGQEEQYF
-	TRBJ1-4	TRBV29-1	TRBD1	TGCAGCGTTGAACTGGGACAGGGGGATGAAAAACTGTTTTTT	CSVELGQGDEKLFF
few	TRBJ2-1	TRBV29-1	TRBD1	TGCAGCGTTTGGGGGACAGGGCACAATGAGCAGTTCTTC	CSVWGTGHNEQFF
many	TRBJ1-5	TRBV6-1	TRBD1	TGTGCCAGCACTCCGGGACAGGGCTCTCAGCCCCAGCATTTT	CASTPGQGSQPQHF
-	TRBJ2-7	TRBV11-2	-	TGTGCCAGCAGCTTAACCCCGACAGGTCCCTACGAGCAGTACTTC	CASSLTPTGPYEQYF
-	TRBJ1-2	TRBV29-1	-	TGCAGCGTTGATGGGATTTTGGACTATGGCTACACCTTC	CSVDGILDYGYTF
few	TRBJ1-5	TRBV28	-	TGTGCCAGCACCTCCCTTGGAGGGCAGCCCCAGCATTTT	CASTSLGGQPQHF
many	TRBJ1-1	TRBV19	-	TGTGCCAGTAGTAAGTCGGCGTCCCCTTCGAGGACTGAAGCTTTCTTT	CASSKSASPSRTEAFF
many	TRBJ2-7	TRBV7-2	TRBD1	TGTGCCAGCAGTTCATCCGGGACAGTAAACTACGAGCAGTACTTC	CASSSSGTVNYEQYF
-	TRBJ2-7	TRBV20-1	-	TGCAGTGCTAGAGATACACGACCGGGGCTCGAGCAGTACTTC	CSARDTRPGLEQYF
many	TRBJ2-3	TRBV7-2	-	TGTGCCAGCACCCTAAACCCGACAGCCACAGATACGCAGTATTTT	CASTLNPTATDTQYF
few	TRBJ2-5	TRBV30	TRBD2	TGTGCCTGGAGTAAAACTAGCGGGTTTTCGGAGACCCAGTACTTC	CAWSKTSGFSETQYF
few	TRBJ1-1	TRBV12-3/TRBV12-4	-	TGTGCCAGCAGCAATTACCGGGACACTGAAGCTTTCTTT	CASSNYRDTEAFF
many	TRBJ1-5	TRBV7-2	-	TGTGCCAGCAGCTTAGCGGGTCTGAGCAATCAGCCCCAGCATTTT	CASSLAGLSNQPQHF
many	TRBJ2-7	TRBV7-3	TRBD2	TGTGCCAGCAGCTTAACAGGGCCCCGCGGGAGGAATCCTCCCTACGAGCAGTACTTC	CASSLTGPRGRNPPYEQYF
-	TRBJ2-1	TRBV9	-	TGTGCCAGCAGGCCACCAGGGGTGGGCTACAATGAGCAGTTCTTC	CASRPPGVGYNEQFF
-	TRBJ2-1	TRBV6-2/TRBV6-3	-	TGTGCCAGCAGTTTCGCTAGAACTAAGAACAATGAGCAGTTCTTC	CASSFARTKNNEQFF
many	TRBJ2-2	TRBV7-2	-	TGTGCCAGCAGCTTCAGGGGTGCCGGGGAGCTGTTTTTT	CASSFRGAGELFF
-	TRBJ2-3	TRBV4-1	TRBD2	TGCGCCAGCAGCCAAGAAACGGCTAGCGGGAATGTAGATACGCAGTATTTT	CASSQETASGNVDTQYF
-	TRBJ1-1	TRBV29-1	TRBD1	TGCAGCGTGGCCGGGACAGGGGGGGACATGAACACTGAAGCTTTCTTT	CSVAGTGGDMNTEAFF
-	TRBJ1-1	TRBV2	-	TGTGCCAGCAGCCGGGAGGGGTATGGTGAAGCTTTCTTT	CASSREGYGEAFF